Following are 30 T cell receptor beta chains from one sample sequenced in a study of blood T cell repertoires in COVID-19. Profiling relied on immunoSEQ multiplex PCR, and the TCRdb table lists in-frame clones only, not all of them. The table has about 42,000 clones, 86% seen once. The sample taken for sequencing was peripheral blood. These TCRs come from a man aged 70-80 years with acute or convalescent COVID-19.

The chain carries TRBV27 and TRBJ2-7; TRBD1 might be the D (6 bases). V lost 3 bases to trimming and J lost 1 base, with 19 bases between them. Germline CDR1 and CDR2: MNHEY and SMNVEV (reference sequence). The CDR3 is made up of 17 amino acids. This CDR3 reads CASSFKVVVGGSYEQYF. The CDR3, as DNA: TGTGCCAGCAGTTTTAAAGTTGTCGTAGGGGGATCCTACGAGCAGTACTTC.

The chain is built from TRBV7-9 and TRBJ2-3; maybe TRBD2 (6 bases). Germline CDR1 is SEHNR and CDR2 is FQNEAQ (reference sequence). This CDR3 is 14 amino acids long. Trimming pared 11 bases from V and 2 bases from J, leaving 17 bases between. The CDR3 DNA follows: TGTGCCTTTGGGGCGGGACGGGTCACAGATACGCAGTATTTT. It codes for CAFGAGRVTDTQYF.

V usage is TRBV27 and J usage is TRBJ2-3, with 8 bases fitting TRBD1. The CDR3 spans 15 residues. The germline V gene encodes CDR1 MNHEY and CDR2 SMNVEV (reference sequence). V lost 2 bases and J lost 5; bases outside the gene matches: 6. The chain's CDR3 is CASSLGLTGGDTQYF. The CDR3 DNA reads TGTGCCAGCAGTTTAGGGTTAACAGGGGGAGATACGCAGTATTTT.

The chain is built from TRBV12-3 or TRBV12-4 and TRBJ1-5; no reliable D call. The CDR3 spans 13 residues. Trimming removed 6 bases at V and 7 bases at J, with 13 bases between. Written as DNA, the CDR3 is TGTGCCAGCAGGGGAGGAGGGCAACAGCCCCAGCATTTT. Translated, it gives CASRGGGQQPQHF.

The chain joins TRBV19 to TRBJ1-6; no clear D. This CDR3 comprises 18 residues. Germline V gene lookup returns CDR1 LNHDA and CDR2 SQIVND (reference sequence). Trimming took 3 bases from V and 13 from J, leaving 28 bases between them. The CDR3 DNA reads as TGTGCCAGTAGTATCTCCCCAGGAGGACGGGGAGACATTTACCCCCTCCACTTT. It codes for CASSISPGGRGDIYPLHF.

The rearrangement uses TRBV6-5 and TRBJ1-4; D remains ambiguous. V was cut by 5 bases and J by 2 bases, with 6 bases left in between. This CDR3 is built from 13 residues. Looked up from germline, CDR1 is MNHEY and CDR2 is SVGAGI. This CDR3 reads CASSRQTNEKLFF. CDR3 DNA sequence: TGTGCCAGCAGTCGTCAGACTAATGAAAAACTGTTTTTT.

The chain links TRBV18 to TRBJ2-5, with TRBD2 as a possible D gene (6 bases). This CDR3 region has 12 residues. The germline V gene has CDR1 KGHSH and CDR2 LQKENI. V lost 9 bases and J lost 5, with 13 bases in between. The CDR3 DNA sequence: TGTGCCAGTTCCGAACGGGAGGAGACCCAGTACTTC. As protein: CASSEREETQYF.

The chain has TRBV24-1 and TRBJ1-5; unclear D gene. Deletions cut 5 bases from V and 7 bases from J, with 14 bases between. CDR3 length: 14 residues. The germline V gene encodes CDR1 KGHDR and CDR2 SFDVKD. In DNA form, the CDR3 reads TGTGCCACCAGTGCGAGGACCGCGGGCCAGCCCCAGCATTTT. Translated, it gives CATSARTAGQPQHF.

The chain combines TRBV5-1 with TRBJ2-1; 7 nucleotides agree with TRBD2. The CDR3 extends over 18 amino acids. From germline, CDR1 is SGHRS and CDR2 YFSETQ. After removal of 1 base from V and 1 base from J, the junction contained 11 bases not matched to a gene. CDR3 sequence: CASSLRAGDRGSYNEQFF. CDR3 nucleotides: TGCGCCAGCAGCTTGCGGGCGGGAGATAGGGGATCCTACAATGAGCAGTTCTTC.

This clone was counted a single time. The rearrangement links TRBV5-1 to TRBJ2-3; D perhaps matches TRBD2 (9 bases). V dropped 2 bases and J dropped 5 bases, with 15 bases sitting between them. This CDR3 comprises 15 residues. Germline loops: CDR1 SGHRS, CDR2 YFSETQ. The CDR3 DNA follows: TGCGCCAGCAGCTTTTCTAGCGGGACAGGAGATACGCAGTATTTT. Amino acid sequence: CASSFSSGTGDTQYF.

This chain links TRBV5-1 with TRBJ2-5; D uncertain. The CDR3 runs to 11 residues. V gave up 3 bases and J gave up 5 bases, with 5 bases separating them. CDR1 is SGHRS, CDR2 YFSETQ, per germline. For the CDR3, the DNA is TGCGCCAGCAGCTACTCTGAGACCCAGTACTTC. Protein: CASSYSETQYF.

This chain joins TRBV6-6 and TRBJ1-5; D gene unclear. CDR1 is MNHNY, CDR2 SVGAGI, per germline (reference sequence). The CDR3 length is 13 residues. Trimming left V 10 bases short and J 0 bases short, with 10 bases between. In DNA form, the CDR3 reads TGTGCCACCCGGGAGAGTAGCAATCAGCCCCAGCATTTT. Protein: CATRESSNQPQHF.

V gene TRBV5-1 combines with J gene TRBJ1-1; D not certain. The V gene's germline CDR1 is SGHRS and CDR2 YFSETQ. There are 12 residues in the CDR3. Trimming removed 6 bases at V and 7 bases at J, with 13 bases between. The CDR3 nucleotides are TGCGCCAGCACCACAAATGGAGGTGAAGCTTTCTTT. Its protein is CASTTNGGEAFF.

The chain uses TRBV5-6 and TRBJ1-4; a weak D match, TRBD1 (5 bases). Trimming left V 6 bases short and J 4 bases short, with 16 bases between. The germline V gene encodes CDR1 SGHDT and CDR2 YYEEEE. The CDR3 spans 15 residues. The CDR3, as DNA: TGTGCCAGCAATATCGCAGGGACTATTAATGAAAAACTGTTTTTT. It codes for CASNIAGTINEKLFF.

The chain combines TRBV11-2 with TRBJ2-7; 8 bases are a match to TRBD2. The CDR3 runs 16 residues. CDR1 SGHAT and CDR2 FQNNGV come from the germline V gene. Trimming at V came to 1 base and at J to 7 bases, leaving 12 bases not matched to a gene. In DNA form, the CDR3 reads TGTGCCAGCAGCTTAGTCGCGGGACTAGTATCTTGGGAGCAGTACTTC. The encoded protein is CASSLVAGLVSWEQYF.

The rearrangement joins TRBV25-1 to TRBJ1-4; 8 bases are shared with TRBD1. After removal of 4 bases from V and 5 bases from J, the junction contained 6 bases not matched to a gene. The CDR3 runs to 15 residues. Germline V CDR1 and CDR2: MGHDK, SYGVNS. CDR3 residues: CASSGSDRANEKLFF. The CDR3 bases are TGTGCCAGCAGTGGCTCGGACAGGGCCAATGAAAAACTGTTTTTT.

The rearrangement joins TRBV4-3 to TRBJ2-3; 7 bases line up with TRBD1. Germline V CDR1 and CDR2: LGHNA, YSLEER. V lost 1 base and J lost 6; bases outside the gene matches: 10. This CDR3 contains 16 residues. CDR3 DNA: TGCGCCAGCAGCCAAGGTCGACAGGGTAGGTGGGATACGCAGTATTTT. Its translation is CASSQGRQGRWDTQYF.

This chain uses TRBV11-2 with TRBJ2-3, with 11 bases fitting TRBD1. Unmatched junction bases numbered 6, after V lost 5 bases and J lost 5 bases. The CDR3 runs 15 residues. In germline, CDR1 is SGHAT, CDR2 FQNNGV. The CDR3 nucleotides are TGTGCCAGCAGCCACGGACAGGGGGCATTAGATACGCAGTATTTT. This sequence encodes CASSHGQGALDTQYF.

The chain uses TRBV4-3 and TRBJ2-5, with D perhaps TRBD2 (5 bases). V was clipped by 0 bases and J by 5 bases, with 7 bases between them. Germline V gene data show CDR1 as LGHNA and CDR2 as YSLEER. The CDR3 runs 13 residues. The CDR3 bases are TGCGCCAGCAGCCAAGATCGCGGGGAGACCCAGTACTTC. This translates into CASSQDRGETQYF.

The V gene is TRBV15, the J gene TRBJ2-7; tentative D call: TRBD1 (6 bases). CDR3 length equals 15 residues. Trimming stripped 1 base from V and 6 bases from J, with 16 bases between. Germline V gives CDR1 LNHNV, CDR2 YYDKDF (reference sequence). Here the CDR3 DNA reads TGTGCCACCAGCAGAGCACAGGGAACGGGGCCCGAGCAGTACTTC. Translated, it gives CATSRAQGTGPEQYF.

The rearrangement links TRBV24-1 to TRBJ2-1, with a weak D call TRBD1 (6 bases). The CDR3 is 16 amino acids. Trimming cost V 4 bases and J 7 bases, with 19 bases left between them. Germline loops: CDR1 KGHDR, CDR2 SFDVKD. The CDR3 region has the DNA TGTGCCACCAGTGACAATAGGGGGAAGCAGGGGAATGAGCAGTTCTTC. It is translated as CATSDNRGKQGNEQFF.

This clone was detected only a few times. The J gene is TRBJ2-7, the V gene TRBV5-1, with 11 bases fitting TRBD2. The CDR3 extends over 15 amino acids. Germline V gives CDR1 SGHRS, CDR2 YFSETQ. Losses at the gene ends were 7 bases for V and 4 bases for J; bases not matched to a gene: 10. CDR3 sequence: CASGGASGGSYEQYF. In DNA, the CDR3 is TGCGCCAGCGGAGGAGCTAGCGGGGGGTCATACGAGCAGTACTTC.

The V and J genes are TRBV6-6 and TRBJ1-2, with 7 bases lining up with TRBD1. CDR1 and CDR2 (germline): MNHNY, SVGAGI (reference sequence). Trimming removed 9 bases from V and 7 bases from J; junction bases left unmatched: 17. CDR3 size: 15 residues. CDR3 sequence reads: CASTGTDANISGYTF. The CDR3 DNA follows: TGTGCCAGTACCGGGACAGACGCCAATATTAGTGGCTACACCTTC.

The rearrangement links TRBV5-5 to TRBJ2-4; D gene ambiguous. V lost 1 base to trimming and J lost 1 base, with 6 bases between them. Germline-derived CDR1 and CDR2 are SGHKS and YYEKEE (reference sequence). The CDR3 loop spans 14 amino acids. The CDR3 coding sequence is TGTGCCAGCAGCTTGTTACAGGCCAAAAACATTCAGTACTTC. Protein sequence: CASSLLQAKNIQYF.

J is TRBJ2-7 and V is TRBV7-8; D perhaps matches TRBD2 (6 bases). The CDR3 covers 12 residues. Germline CDR1 is SGHVS and CDR2 is FQNEAQ. V lost 8 bases and J 2 bases, leaving 10 bases between the germline ends. CDR3 DNA: TGTGCCAGCGGGGACTTTGCCTACGAGCAGTACTTC. The encoded protein is CASGDFAYEQYF.

V and J are TRBV3-1 (or the pseudogene TRBV3-2) and TRBJ1-2; 10 bases map to TRBD1. Trimming took 3 bases from V and 7 from J; bases not matched to a gene: 8. Germline lookup yields CDR1 LGHDT and CDR2 YNNKEL (reference sequence). The CDR3 is made up of 15 amino acids. This CDR3 reads CASSQRTGGIGGYTF. The CDR3, as DNA: TGTGCCAGCAGCCAGAGGACAGGGGGTATAGGTGGCTACACCTTC.

A single count supports this clone. V gene TRBV9 combines with J gene TRBJ1-3; D may be TRBD1 (6 bases). Germline CDR1 is SGDLS and CDR2 is YYNGEE. The CDR3 is 16 amino acids. V dropped 3 bases and J dropped 0 bases, with 13 bases sitting between them. The CDR3 reads CASSARGGYSGNTIYF. For the CDR3, the DNA is TGTGCCAGCAGCGCCCGGGGGGGCTACTCTGGAAACACCATATATTTT.

The V call is TRBV5-1, the J call TRBJ1-1; 8 bases are shared with TRBD1. V dropped 7 bases and J dropped 6; count of bases not matched to a gene: 2. Per the germline V gene, CDR1 is SGHRS and CDR2 is YFSETQ. The CDR3 consists of 11 residues. DNA of the CDR3: TGCGCCAGCCGGGGACAGGCTGAAGCTTTCTTT. This encodes CASRGQAEAFF.

The chain is built from TRBV7-2 and TRBJ2-7; D ambiguous. Germline CDR1 SGHTA, CDR2 FQGNSA. Trimming took off 2 bases at V and 0 bases at J, with 11 bases between the two ends. The CDR3 sequence is 15 residues long. The CDR3 loop is CASSLSPGLSYEQYF. In DNA, the CDR3 is TGTGCCAGCAGCTTAAGCCCAGGCCTCTCCTACGAGCAGTACTTC.

This chain connects TRBV29-1 to TRBJ1-1, with D unclear. The CDR3 spans 12 residues. CDR1 and CDR2 (germline): SQVTM, ANQGSEA. Trimming removed 4 bases at V and 7 bases at J, with 13 bases between. The CDR3 DNA is TGCAGCGTTGGGACGGGAGAAGGTGAAGCTTTCTTT. This codes for CSVGTGEGEAFF.